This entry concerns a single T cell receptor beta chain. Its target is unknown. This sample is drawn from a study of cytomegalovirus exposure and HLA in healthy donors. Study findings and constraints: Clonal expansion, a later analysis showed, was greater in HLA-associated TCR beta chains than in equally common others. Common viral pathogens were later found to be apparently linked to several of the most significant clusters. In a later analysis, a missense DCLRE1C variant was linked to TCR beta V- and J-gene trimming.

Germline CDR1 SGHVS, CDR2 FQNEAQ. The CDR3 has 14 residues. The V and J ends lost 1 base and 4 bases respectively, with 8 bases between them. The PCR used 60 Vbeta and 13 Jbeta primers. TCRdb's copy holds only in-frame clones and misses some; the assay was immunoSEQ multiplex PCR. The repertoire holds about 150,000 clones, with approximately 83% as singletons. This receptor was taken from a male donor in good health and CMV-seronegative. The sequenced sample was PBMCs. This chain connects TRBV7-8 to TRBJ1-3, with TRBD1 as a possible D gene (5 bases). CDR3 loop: CASSLGGEGNTIYF. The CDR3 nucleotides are TGTGCCAGCAGCTTAGGGGGGGAAGGAAACACCATATATTTT.